This T cell receptor beta chain was sequenced during a study of Tregs in tolerant kidney transplant recipients. Profiled with immunoSEQ multiplex PCR; TCRdb holds only in-frame clones, not every one. Here the sample spans about 52,000 clones, approximately 90% being singletons. The CDR3 runs 13 residues. Trimming took 7 bases from V and 1 from J; bases not matched to a gene: 3. Related graft donors supplied nonmyeloablative bone marrow transplants, and mixed chimerism was transient. The source of this sequence is a human patient who received a combined kidney and bone marrow transplant. Part of the T cell pool may stem from the graft donor. This chain links TRBV23-1 with TRBJ1-1, with 7 positions matching TRBD1. TRBV23-1 belongs to the ORF category, with a function that is uncertain. Source: CD8+ T cells from blood (PBMCs), taken 24 months after the transplant. The CDR3 loop is CASTGTANTEAFF. The CDR3 nucleotides read TGCGCCAGCACCGGGACAGCGAACACTGAAGCTTTCTTT.